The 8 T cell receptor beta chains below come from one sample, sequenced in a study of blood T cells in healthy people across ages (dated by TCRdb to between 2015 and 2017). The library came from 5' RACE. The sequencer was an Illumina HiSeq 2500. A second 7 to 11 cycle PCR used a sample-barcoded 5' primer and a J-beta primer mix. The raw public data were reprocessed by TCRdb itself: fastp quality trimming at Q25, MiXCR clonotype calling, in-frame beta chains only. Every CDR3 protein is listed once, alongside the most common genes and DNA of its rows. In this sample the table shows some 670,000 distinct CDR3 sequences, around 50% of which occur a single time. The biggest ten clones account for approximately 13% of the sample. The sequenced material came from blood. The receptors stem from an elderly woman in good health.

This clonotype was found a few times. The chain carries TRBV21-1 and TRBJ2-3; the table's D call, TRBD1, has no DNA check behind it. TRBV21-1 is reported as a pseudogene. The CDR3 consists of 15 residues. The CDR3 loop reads CASTGTGEPTDTQYF. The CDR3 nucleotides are TGTGCCAGCACCGGGACAGGGGAGCCCACAGATACGCAGTATTTT.

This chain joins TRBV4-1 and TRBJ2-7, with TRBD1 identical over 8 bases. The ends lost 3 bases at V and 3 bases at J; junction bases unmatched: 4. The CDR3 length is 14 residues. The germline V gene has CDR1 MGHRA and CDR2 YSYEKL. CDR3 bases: TGCGCCAGCAGCCATGACAGGGGAATCTACGAGCAGTACTTC. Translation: CASSHDRGIYEQYF.

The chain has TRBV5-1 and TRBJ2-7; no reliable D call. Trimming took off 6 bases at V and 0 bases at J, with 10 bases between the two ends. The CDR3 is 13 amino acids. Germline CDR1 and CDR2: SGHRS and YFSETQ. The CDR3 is CASIGTDSYEQYF. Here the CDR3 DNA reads TGCGCCAGCATTGGCACAGACTCCTACGAGCAGTACTTC.

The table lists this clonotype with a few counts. CDR3 nucleotide sequence: TGTGCCAGCAGCCAGGGACAGGGATTTGACAATGAGCAGTACTTC. It translates to CASSQGQGFDNEQYF. This rearrangement joins TRBV7-9 to TRBJ2-1; 9 bases agree with TRBD1. The closer fit of TRBJ2-7 to the DNA end suggests the J call may be wrong. The CDR3 is 15 residues long. Germline assignment: CDR1 SEHNR and CDR2 FQNEAQ (reference sequence).

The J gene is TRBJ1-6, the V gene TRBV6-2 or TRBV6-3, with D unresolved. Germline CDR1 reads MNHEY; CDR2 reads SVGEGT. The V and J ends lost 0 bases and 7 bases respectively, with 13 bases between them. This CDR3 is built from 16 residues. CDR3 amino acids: CASSYSPAGPNSPLHF. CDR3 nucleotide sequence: TGTGCCAGCAGTTACTCCCCGGCAGGACCGAATTCACCCCTCCACTTT.

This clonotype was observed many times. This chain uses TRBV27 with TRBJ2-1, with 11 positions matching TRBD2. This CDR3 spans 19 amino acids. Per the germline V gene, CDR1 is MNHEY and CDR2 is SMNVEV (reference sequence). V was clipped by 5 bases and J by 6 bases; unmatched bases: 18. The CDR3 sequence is CASSRTPSPSGRFSNEQFF. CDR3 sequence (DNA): TGTGCCAGCAGTCGCACCCCATCCCCTAGCGGGAGGTTCAGCAATGAGCAGTTCTTC.

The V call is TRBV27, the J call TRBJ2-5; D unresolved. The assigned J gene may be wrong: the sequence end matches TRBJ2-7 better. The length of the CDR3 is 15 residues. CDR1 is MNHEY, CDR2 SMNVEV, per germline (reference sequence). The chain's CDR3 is CASSSPGGLTYEQYF. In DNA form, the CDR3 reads TGTGCCAGCAGTTCCCCGGGTGGCCTCACCTACGAGCAGTACTTC.

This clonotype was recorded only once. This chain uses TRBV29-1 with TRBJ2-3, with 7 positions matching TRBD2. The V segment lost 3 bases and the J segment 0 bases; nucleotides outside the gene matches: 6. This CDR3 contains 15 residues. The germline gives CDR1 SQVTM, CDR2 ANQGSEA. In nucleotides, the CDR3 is TGCAGCGTTGATTGGGGCGGGAGAAGCACAGATACGCAGTATTTT. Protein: CSVDWGGRSTDTQYF.